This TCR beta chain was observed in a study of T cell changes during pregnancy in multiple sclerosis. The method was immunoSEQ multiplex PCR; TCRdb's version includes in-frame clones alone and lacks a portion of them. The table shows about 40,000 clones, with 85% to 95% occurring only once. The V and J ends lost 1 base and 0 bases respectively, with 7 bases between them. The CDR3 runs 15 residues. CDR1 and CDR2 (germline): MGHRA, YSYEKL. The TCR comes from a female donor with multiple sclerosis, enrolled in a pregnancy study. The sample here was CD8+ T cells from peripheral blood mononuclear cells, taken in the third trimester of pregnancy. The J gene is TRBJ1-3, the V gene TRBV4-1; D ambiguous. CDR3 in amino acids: CASSQVPHSGNTIYF. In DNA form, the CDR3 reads TGCGCCAGCAGCCAAGTTCCACACTCTGGAAACACCATATATTTT.